This TCR beta chain was profiled in a study of T cell repertoires in cytomegalovirus infection. Study in general: Matching HLA type and CMV infection were both indicated by public TCR beta signatures.

This clonotype was seen repeatedly, ten times or more. Its antigen is still unknown. TCRdb recomputed calls from the reads with MiXCR, one row per CDR3 protein. This repertoire shows about 500,000 distinct CDR3 sequences, roughly a third found once; its top ten account for about 17%. The CDR3 length is 16 residues. Germline loops: CDR1 SGHTA, CDR2 FQGNSA. The V and J ends lost 1 base and 5 bases respectively, with 17 bases between them. Overall study results and limits: Identification of carriers of CMV plus the relevant HLA was achieved through cumulative public TCR beta family frequency.

Here the sequenced sample was cultured PBMCs, taken from culture after CMV antigen stimulation. The chain links TRBV7-2 to TRBJ2-5; TRBD2 is a possible D gene (6 bases). This receptor was taken from a human donor in good health (CMV status not recorded). Some clones in this sample may be carry-over from other donors' samples. Here the CDR3 reads CASSLGFDGRLETQYF. CDR3 sequence (DNA): TGTGCCAGCAGCTTAGGATTTGACGGGAGACTCGAGACCCAGTACTTC.